This T cell receptor beta chain was identified in a study of blood T cell repertoires in COVID-19. Looking at the study overall: Samples taken during acute and convalescent COVID-19 were collected in the United States, Italy and Spain. Sources were T cells, B-cell-depleted T cells, or PBMCs; the material itself was cDNA or gDNA.

In the source study's methods: Amplification of reference gene primers provided the estimated nucleated cell counts. Measured with immunoSEQ multiplex PCR; TCRdb has only the in-frame clones, and not every one. D and trimming were read from the DNA, whereas the V and J calls and clone size are those reported in that table. The repertoire holds around 210,000 clones, with 80% to 90% as singletons. CDR3 length: 13 amino acids. V lost 3 bases, J lost 5 bases, and 11 bases lay in between. Per the germline V gene, CDR1 is MNHEY and CDR2 is SMNVEV (reference sequence). The receptor's source is a human donor in a cohort sampled during active COVID-19. Sequences were obtained from peripheral blood. The chain has TRBV27 and TRBJ2-7, with D tentatively TRBD1 (5 bases). In nucleotides, the CDR3 is TGTGCCAGCAGTTTTTGGGAAGGGGACGAGCAGTACTTC. Its translation: CASSFWEGDEQYF.